What follows is one T cell receptor (beta chain) and its context. These data originate in a study of blood T cell repertoires in COVID-19. This CDR3 contains 16 residues. Trimming cost V 5 bases and J 0 bases; bases outside gene matches: 9. Per the germline V gene, CDR1 is GTSNPN and CDR2 is SVGIG (reference sequence). Here immunoSEQ multiplex PCR was the method, and the copy in TCRdb shows in-frame clones only, minus some. The table has about 270,000 clones, around 93% seen once. V and J are TRBV30 and TRBJ2-7, with 11 bases that match TRBD2. The clonotype originates from a man aged 35 to 55 who had been exposed to COVID-19. The specimen was PBMCs or T cells enriched from blood (not recorded which). CDR3 nucleotide sequence: TGTGCCTGGGCCAGACTAGCGGGGAGGAGCTCCTACGAGCAGTACTTC. This codes for CAWARLAGRSSYEQYF.